This T cell receptor beta chain was sequenced in a study of beta chain features in type 1 diabetes. Looking at the study overall: Regarding age, gender and cell yields, patients proved similar to healthy donors.

Sequencing targeted expressed TCRB transcripts, as all isolated RNA had been reverse transcribed. Each sample of naive, central memory or regulatory T cells had, on average, around 3.5 million reads. Sequencing used immunoSEQ multiplex PCR; TCRdb keeps in-frame clones, though not all of them. The sample includes about 340,000 clones, about 13% of them seen just once. A single heparinised draw of approximately 100 mL on average was taken per donor. Sorting that relied on CD45RO/CCR7/CD25/CD127/CD95/CD27 yielded CD4+ naive, central memory, regulatory and stem cell-like memory cells. Study observations and caveats: Shortening of TCRB CDR3s, moderate but significant, appeared in all four CD4+ subsets of Type 1 diabetes patients.

This clone was recorded a few times. The antigen is not known. Looked up from germline, CDR1 is SGHTA and CDR2 is FQGNSA. The CDR3 totals 15 residues. The V end was cut by 2 bases, the J end by 6 bases, with 16 bases between. This TCR was sampled from a woman under 30 with type 1 diabetes. V is TRBV7-2 and J is TRBJ1-2, with D maybe TRBD1 (6 bases). Sequencing was done on a sample of naive CD4+ T cells from blood. This CDR3 is CASSLYRARFDGYTF. The CDR3 nucleotides read TGTGCCAGCAGCTTATACAGGGCCAGATTCGATGGCTACACCTTC.